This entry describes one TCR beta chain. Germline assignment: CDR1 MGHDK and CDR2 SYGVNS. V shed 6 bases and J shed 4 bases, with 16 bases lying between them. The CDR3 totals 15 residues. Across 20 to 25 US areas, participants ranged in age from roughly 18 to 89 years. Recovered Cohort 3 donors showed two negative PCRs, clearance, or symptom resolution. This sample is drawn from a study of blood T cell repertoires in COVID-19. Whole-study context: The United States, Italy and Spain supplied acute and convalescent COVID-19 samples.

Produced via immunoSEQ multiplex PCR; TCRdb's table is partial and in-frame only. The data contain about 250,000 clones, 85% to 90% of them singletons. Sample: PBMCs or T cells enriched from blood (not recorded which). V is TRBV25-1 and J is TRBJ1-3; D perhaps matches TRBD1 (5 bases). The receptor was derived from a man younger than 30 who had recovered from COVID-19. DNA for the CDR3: TGTGCCAGCAGGAGTTCGGGGGGTTCAGGAAACACCATATATTTT. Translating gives CASRSSGGSGNTIYF.